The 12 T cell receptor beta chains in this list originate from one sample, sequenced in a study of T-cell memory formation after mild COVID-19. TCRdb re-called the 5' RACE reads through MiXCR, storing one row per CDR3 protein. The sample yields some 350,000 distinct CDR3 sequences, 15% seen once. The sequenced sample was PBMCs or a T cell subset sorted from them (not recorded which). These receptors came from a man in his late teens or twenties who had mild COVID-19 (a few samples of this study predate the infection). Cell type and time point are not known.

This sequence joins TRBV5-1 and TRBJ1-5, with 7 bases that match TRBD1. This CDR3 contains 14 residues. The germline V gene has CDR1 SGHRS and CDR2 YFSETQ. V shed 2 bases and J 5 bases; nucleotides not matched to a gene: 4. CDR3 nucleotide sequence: TGCGCCAGCAGCTTACAGGGGCCCCATCAGCCCCAGCATTTT. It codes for CASSLQGPHQPQHF.

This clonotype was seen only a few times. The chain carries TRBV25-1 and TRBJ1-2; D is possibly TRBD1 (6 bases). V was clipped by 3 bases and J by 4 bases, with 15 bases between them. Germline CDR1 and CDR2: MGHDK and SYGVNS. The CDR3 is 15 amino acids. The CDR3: CASSDTRGGTYGYTF. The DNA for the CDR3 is TGTGCCAGCAGTGACACCAGGGGCGGCACCTATGGCTACACCTTC.

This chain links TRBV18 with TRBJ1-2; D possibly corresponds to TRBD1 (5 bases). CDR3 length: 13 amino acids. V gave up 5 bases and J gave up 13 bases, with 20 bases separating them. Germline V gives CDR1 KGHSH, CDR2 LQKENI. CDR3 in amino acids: CASSSRRDSASTF. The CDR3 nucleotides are TGTGCCAGCTCATCGAGGCGAGACAGCGCGTCCACCTTC. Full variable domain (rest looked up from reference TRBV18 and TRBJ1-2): NAGVMQNPRHLVRRRGQEARLRCSPMKGHSHVYWYRQLPEEGLKFMVYLQKENIIDESGMPKERFSAEFPKEGPSILRIQQVVRGDSAAYFCASSSRRDSASTFGSGTRLTVV.

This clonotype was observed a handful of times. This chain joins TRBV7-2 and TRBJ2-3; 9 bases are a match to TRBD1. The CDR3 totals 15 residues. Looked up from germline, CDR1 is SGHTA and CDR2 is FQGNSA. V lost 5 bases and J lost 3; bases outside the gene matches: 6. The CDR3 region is CASSPGTGWTDTQYF. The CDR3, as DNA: TGTGCCAGCAGCCCCGGGACAGGGTGGACAGATACGCAGTATTTT.

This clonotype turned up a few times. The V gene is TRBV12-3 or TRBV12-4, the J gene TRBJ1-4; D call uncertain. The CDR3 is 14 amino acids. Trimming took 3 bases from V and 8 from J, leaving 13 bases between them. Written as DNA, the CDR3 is TGTGCCAGCAGTTTTCGATACAGTGGCGAAAAACTGTTTTTT. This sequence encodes CASSFRYSGEKLFF.

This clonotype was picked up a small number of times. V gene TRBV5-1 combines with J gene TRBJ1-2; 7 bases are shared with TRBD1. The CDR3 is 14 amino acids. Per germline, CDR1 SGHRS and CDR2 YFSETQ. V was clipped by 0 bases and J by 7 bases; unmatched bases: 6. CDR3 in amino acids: CASSLDRGSGGYTF. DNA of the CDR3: TGCGCCAGCAGCTTGGACAGGGGAAGTGGTGGCTACACCTTC.

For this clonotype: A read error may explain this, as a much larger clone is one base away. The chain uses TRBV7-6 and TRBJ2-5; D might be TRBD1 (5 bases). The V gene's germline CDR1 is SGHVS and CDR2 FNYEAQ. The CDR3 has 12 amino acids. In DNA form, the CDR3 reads TGTGCCAGTTTCCAAGGGGAAGAGACCCAGCACTTC. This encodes CASFQGEETQHF.

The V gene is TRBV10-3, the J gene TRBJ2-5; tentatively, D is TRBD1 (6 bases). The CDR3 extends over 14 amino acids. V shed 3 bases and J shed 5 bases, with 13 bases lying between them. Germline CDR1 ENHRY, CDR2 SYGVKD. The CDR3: CAISDEQGSETQYF. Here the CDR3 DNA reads TGTGCCATCAGTGACGAACAGGGCTCGGAGACCCAGTACTTC.

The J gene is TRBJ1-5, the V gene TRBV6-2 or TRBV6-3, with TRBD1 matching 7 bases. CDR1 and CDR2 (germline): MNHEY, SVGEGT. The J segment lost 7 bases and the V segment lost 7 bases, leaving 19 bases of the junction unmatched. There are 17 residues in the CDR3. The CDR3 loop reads CASNWEPGQPPLQPQHF. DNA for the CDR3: TGTGCCAGCAATTGGGAACCGGGACAGCCCCCGTTACAGCCCCAGCATTTT.

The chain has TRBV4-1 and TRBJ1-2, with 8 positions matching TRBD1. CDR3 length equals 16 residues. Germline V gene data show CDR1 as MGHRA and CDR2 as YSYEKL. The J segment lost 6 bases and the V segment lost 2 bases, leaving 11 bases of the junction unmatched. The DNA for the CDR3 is TGCGCCAGCAGCCAATTTACGGACAGGGAGAATGATGGCTACACCTTC. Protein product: CASSQFTDRENDGYTF.

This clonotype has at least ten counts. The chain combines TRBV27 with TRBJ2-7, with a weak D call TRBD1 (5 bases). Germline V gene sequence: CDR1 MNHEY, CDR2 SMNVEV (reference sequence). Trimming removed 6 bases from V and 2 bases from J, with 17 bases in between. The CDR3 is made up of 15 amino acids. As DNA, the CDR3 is TGTGCCAGCAGCCCCAGGGCAGGCAGTCCCTACGAGCAGTACGTC. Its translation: CASSPRAGSPYEQYV.

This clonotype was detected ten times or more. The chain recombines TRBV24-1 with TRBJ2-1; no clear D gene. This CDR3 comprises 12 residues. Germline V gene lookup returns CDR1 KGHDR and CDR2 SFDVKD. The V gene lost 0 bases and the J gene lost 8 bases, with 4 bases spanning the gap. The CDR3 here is CATSDLGDEQFF. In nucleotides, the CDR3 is TGTGCCACCAGTGATTTGGGGGATGAGCAGTTCTTC.